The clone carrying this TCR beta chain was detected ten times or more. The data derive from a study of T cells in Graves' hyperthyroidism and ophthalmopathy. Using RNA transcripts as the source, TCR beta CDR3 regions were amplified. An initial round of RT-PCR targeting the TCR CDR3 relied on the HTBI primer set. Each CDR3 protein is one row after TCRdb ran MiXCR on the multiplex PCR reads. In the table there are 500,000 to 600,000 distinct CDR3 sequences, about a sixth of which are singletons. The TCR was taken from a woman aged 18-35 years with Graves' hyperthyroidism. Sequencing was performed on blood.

CDR3 DNA sequence: TGCAGTGCTTTAAAGACAGGGGCGGAGACCCAGTACTTC. Its translation: CSALKTGAETQYF. The rearrangement joins TRBV20-1 to TRBJ2-5; 8 bases map to TRBD1. V was pared by 5 bases and J by 5 bases, with 7 bases of the junction left unmatched. Germline CDR1 is DFQATT and CDR2 is SNEGSKA (reference sequence). The CDR3 spans 13 residues.